These 14 T cell receptor beta chains came from one sample sequenced in a study of memory CD4+ T cells and cytomegalovirus serostatus. Sequencing used immunoSEQ multiplex PCR; TCRdb keeps in-frame clones, though not all of them. In the table there are 50,000 to 60,000 clones, 70% to 85% of which are singletons. Single viable CD3+CD4+CD8-CD45RO+ cells were sorted as the memory CD4+ T cells. Sequenced input: memory CD4+ T cells from blood. The receptors originated from an adult in good health and CMV-seronegative.

The V call is TRBV29-1, the J call TRBJ2-1; no reliable D call. The length of the CDR3 is 14 residues. Per the germline V gene, CDR1 is SQVTM and CDR2 is ANQGSEA. The germline V and J ends were trimmed by 4 bases and 4 bases, with 14 bases remaining between them. The CDR3 spells CSVGSESSYNEQFF. The DNA of the CDR3 is TGCAGCGTTGGGTCGGAGTCCTCATACAATGAGCAGTTCTTC.

The chain links TRBV29-1 to TRBJ1-1, with D possibly TRBD1 on 5 matching bases. V lost 7 bases to trimming and J lost 0 bases, with 12 bases between them. Germline V lookup: CDR1 SQVTM, CDR2 ANQGSEA. This CDR3 has 13 amino acids. This CDR3 is CSAELGLNTEAFF. CDR3 DNA: TGCAGCGCCGAACTGGGGCTGAACACTGAAGCTTTCTTT. The full variable domain, rest sourced from reference TRBV29-1 and TRBJ1-1, is SAVISQKPSRDICQRGTSLTIQCQVDSQVTMMFWYRQQPGQSLTLIATANQGSEATYESGFVIDKFPISRPNLTFSTLTVSNMSPEDSSIYLCSAELGLNTEAFFGQGTRLTVV.

V gene TRBV18 combines with J gene TRBJ2-3; D unclear. V was cut by 8 bases and J by 8 bases, with 23 bases left in between. Germline loops: CDR1 KGHSH, CDR2 LQKENI. This CDR3 has 15 amino acids. The CDR3 sequence: CASRRATGASGTQYF. In DNA form, the CDR3 reads TGTGCCAGCCGTCGGGCGACCGGTGCGAGTGGTACGCAGTATTTT.

This chain uses TRBV18 with TRBJ1-5; TRBD1 might be the D (6 bases). This CDR3 comprises 14 residues. Per germline, CDR1 KGHSH and CDR2 LQKENI. V lost 5 bases, J lost 5 bases, and 13 bases lay in between. CDR3 in DNA: TGTGCCAGCTCAGACGACAGGTCCTATCAGCCCCAGCATTTT. It is translated as CASSDDRSYQPQHF.

V usage is TRBV5-1 and J usage is TRBJ2-2; 7 bases align to TRBD2. In germline, CDR1 is SGHRS, CDR2 YFSETQ. The trim removed 3 bases at V and 6 bases at J, leaving 8 bases unmatched. CDR3 length equals 15 residues. Here the CDR3 DNA reads TGCGCCAGCAGCTCCGGGACTATAAGTTCCGGGGAGCTGTTTTTT. Amino acids: CASSSGTISSGELFF.

The rearrangement uses TRBV4-1 and TRBJ1-2; unclear D gene. Trimming removed 1 base at V and 2 bases at J, with 11 bases between. Per germline, CDR1 MGHRA and CDR2 YSYEKL. The CDR3 runs 15 residues. In DNA, the CDR3 is TGCGCCAGCAGCCAAGTCGCGGAGAGAAACTATGGCTACACCTTC. Amino acids: CASSQVAERNYGYTF.

The chain links TRBV10-3 to TRBJ1-2, with 12 bases aligning to TRBD1. Trimming cost V 6 bases and J 0 bases; bases outside gene matches: 8. CDR3 length: 17 amino acids. Looked up from germline, CDR1 is ENHRY and CDR2 is SYGVKD. CDR3: CAIRAGTGGASNYGYTF. The CDR3 nucleotides are TGTGCCATCAGGGCCGGGACAGGGGGCGCATCTAACTATGGCTACACCTTC.

V usage is TRBV19 and J usage is TRBJ1-3; TRBD1 is a possible D gene (6 bases). Trimming removed 4 bases at V and 1 base at J, with 11 bases between. Germline-derived CDR1 and CDR2 are LNHDA and SQIVND (reference sequence). The CDR3 has 15 residues. The CDR3 loop is CASSTIQGSGNTIYF. Here the CDR3 DNA reads TGTGCCAGTAGTACCATACAGGGTTCTGGAAACACCATATATTTT.

This rearrangement joins TRBV5-1 to TRBJ1-1; D is uncertain. CDR1 and CDR2 (germline): SGHRS, YFSETQ. Trimming removed 4 bases from V and 10 bases from J, with 17 bases in between. The CDR3 has 13 residues. The CDR3 spells CASSPQPWGRAFF. DNA for the CDR3: TGCGCCAGCAGCCCCCAGCCGTGGGGTCGAGCTTTCTTT.

This sequence joins TRBV27 and TRBJ2-3; TRBD2 matches 7 bases. Germline V gene sequence: CDR1 MNHEY, CDR2 SMNVEV (reference sequence). The trim removed 6 bases at V and 3 bases at J, leaving 9 bases unmatched. This CDR3 contains 15 residues. CDR3: CASRAGGISTDTQYF. The CDR3 region has the DNA TGTGCCAGCAGGGCCGGGGGGATAAGTACAGATACGCAGTATTTT.

V and J are TRBV5-1 and TRBJ2-7; tentatively, D is TRBD1 or TRBD2 (6 bases each). V was pared by 4 bases and J by 0 bases, with 14 bases between. Per the germline V gene, CDR1 is SGHRS and CDR2 is YFSETQ. The CDR3 spans 15 residues. The CDR3 region has the DNA TGCGCCAGCAGCCCCGAGGGGGGATTCTCCTACGAGCAGTACTTC. This sequence encodes CASSPEGGFSYEQYF. Together with reference TRBV5-1 and TRBJ2-7, the CDR3 gives the full variable domain: KAGVTQTPRYLIKTRGQQVTLSCSPISGHRSVSWYQQTPGQGLQFLFEYFSETQRNKGNFPGRFSGRQFSNSRSEMNVSTLELGDSALYLCASSPEGGFSYEQYFGPGTRLTVT.

The chain is built from TRBV28 and TRBJ1-2, with D hard to call. Germline V CDR1 and CDR2: MDHEN, SYDVKM. This CDR3 region has 14 residues. The V end was cut by 10 bases, the J end by 6 bases, with 21 bases between. For the CDR3, the DNA is TGTGCCACCGCCCCCATGGAGCGGCGGAATGGCTACACCTTC. Its protein product is CATAPMERRNGYTF.

This chain links TRBV7-6 with TRBJ2-5; D may be TRBD1 (6 bases). The CDR3 totals 13 residues. Deletions cut 5 bases from V and 5 bases from J, with 12 bases between. Germline CDR1 and CDR2: SGHVS and FNYEAQ. CDR3 bases: TGTGCCAGCAGCCAATTTAGGGGGGAGACCCAGTACTTC. Its protein product is CASSQFRGETQYF.

Only one count was recorded for this clone. This chain links TRBV5-1 with TRBJ2-3; 7 bases align to TRBD2. Germline V lookup: CDR1 SGHRS, CDR2 YFSETQ. The CDR3 totals 14 residues. Unmatched junction bases numbered 3, after V lost 4 bases and J lost 1 base. This CDR3 is CASSGTSGTDTQYF. Written as DNA, the CDR3 is TGCGCCAGCAGCGGAACTAGCGGCACAGATACGCAGTATTTT.